This T cell receptor beta chain was identified during a study of blood T cell repertoires in COVID-19. Study at large: Researchers got acute and convalescent COVID-19 samples from the United States, Italy and Spain.

Per the original methods: Nucleated cell number was recorded as an estimate derived from reference gene primer amplification. Generated by immunoSEQ multiplex PCR, the TCRdb table keeps only in-frame clones and is missing some. Clonal size and the V and J genes are those of that table, whereas D and trimming came from the DNA. The sample lists some 19,000 clones, roughly 85% occurring once. The sequenced material came from peripheral blood. This clonotype was obtained from a man of 80 years or more with acute or convalescent COVID-19.

CDR3 in amino acids: CASSFPQGRGVDNSPLHF. DNA of the CDR3: TGTGCCAGCAGTTTCCCGCAGGGGAGGGGTGTTGATAATTCACCCCTCCACTTT. The V call is TRBV28, the J call TRBJ1-6, with a weak D call TRBD1 (6 bases). V was pared by 3 bases and J by 5 bases, with 20 bases between. Germline-derived CDR1 and CDR2 are MDHEN and SYDVKM. This CDR3 has 18 amino acids.